This TCR beta chain was identified in a study of blood T cell repertoires in COVID-19. The protocol was immunoSEQ multiplex PCR, while the TCRdb copy is restricted to in-frame clones and leaves out a portion. The sample contains about 26,000 clones, 90% of which appear only once. Source material: peripheral blood. This TCR came from a woman aged 60-70 years with active COVID-19.

The CDR3 here is CASSQDWTNTDTQYF. In DNA form, the CDR3 reads TGCGCCAGCAGCCAAGATTGGACTAACACAGATACGCAGTATTTT. V is TRBV4-1 and J is TRBJ2-3; perhaps TRBD2 as D (6 bases). Germline CDR1 MGHRA, CDR2 YSYEKL. V dropped 0 bases and J dropped 2 bases, with 9 bases sitting between them. This CDR3 region has 15 residues.